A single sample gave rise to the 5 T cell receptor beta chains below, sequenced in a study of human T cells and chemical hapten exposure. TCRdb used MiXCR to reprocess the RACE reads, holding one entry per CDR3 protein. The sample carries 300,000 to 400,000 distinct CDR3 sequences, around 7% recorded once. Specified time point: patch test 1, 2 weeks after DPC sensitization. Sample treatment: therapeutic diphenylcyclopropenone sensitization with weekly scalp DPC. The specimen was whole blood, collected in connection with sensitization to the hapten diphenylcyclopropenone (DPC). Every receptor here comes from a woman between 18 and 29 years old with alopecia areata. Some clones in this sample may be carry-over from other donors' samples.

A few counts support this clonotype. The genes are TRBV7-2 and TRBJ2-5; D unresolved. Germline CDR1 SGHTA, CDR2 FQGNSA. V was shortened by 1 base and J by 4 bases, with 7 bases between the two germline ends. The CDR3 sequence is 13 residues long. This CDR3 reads CASSLVPGETQYF. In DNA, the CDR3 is TGTGCCAGCAGCTTAGTTCCTGGAGAGACCCAGTACTTC. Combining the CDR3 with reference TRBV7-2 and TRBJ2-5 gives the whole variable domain GAGVSQSPSNKVTEKGKDVELRCDPISGHTALYWYRQSLGQGLEFLIYFQGNSAPDKSGLPSDRFSAERTGGSVSTLTIQRTQQEDSAVYLCASSLVPGETQYFGPGTRLLVL.

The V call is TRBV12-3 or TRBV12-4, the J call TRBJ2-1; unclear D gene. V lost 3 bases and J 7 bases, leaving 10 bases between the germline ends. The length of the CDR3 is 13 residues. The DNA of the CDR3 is TGTGCCAGCAGTTTCGGCAGCATGAATGAGCAGTTCTTC. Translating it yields CASSFGSMNEQFF.

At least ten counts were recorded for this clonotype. The CDR3 DNA reads as TGTGCCAGCAGTTACGGCGGGGGGTTCGCCGGGGAGCTGTTTTTT. The encoded protein is CASSYGGGFAGELFF. V usage is TRBV6-5 and J usage is TRBJ2-2; 8 nucleotides align to TRBD2. In germline, CDR1 is MNHEY, CDR2 SVGAGI. V lost 2 bases, J lost 6 bases, and 5 bases stayed unmatched. The CDR3 runs 15 residues.

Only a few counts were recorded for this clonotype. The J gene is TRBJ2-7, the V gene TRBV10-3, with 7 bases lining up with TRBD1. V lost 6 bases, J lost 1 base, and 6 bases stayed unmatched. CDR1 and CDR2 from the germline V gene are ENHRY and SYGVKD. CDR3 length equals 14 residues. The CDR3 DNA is TGTGCCATCAGGTTACAGGGGCCGTCCTACGAGCAGTACTTC. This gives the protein CAIRLQGPSYEQYF.

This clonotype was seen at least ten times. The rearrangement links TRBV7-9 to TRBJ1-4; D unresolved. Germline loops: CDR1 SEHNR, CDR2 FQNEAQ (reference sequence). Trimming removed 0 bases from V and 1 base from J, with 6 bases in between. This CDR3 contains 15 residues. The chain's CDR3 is CASSLAVQTNEKLFF. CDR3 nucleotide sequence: TGTGCCAGCAGCTTAGCGGTCCAAACTAATGAAAAACTGTTTTTT.